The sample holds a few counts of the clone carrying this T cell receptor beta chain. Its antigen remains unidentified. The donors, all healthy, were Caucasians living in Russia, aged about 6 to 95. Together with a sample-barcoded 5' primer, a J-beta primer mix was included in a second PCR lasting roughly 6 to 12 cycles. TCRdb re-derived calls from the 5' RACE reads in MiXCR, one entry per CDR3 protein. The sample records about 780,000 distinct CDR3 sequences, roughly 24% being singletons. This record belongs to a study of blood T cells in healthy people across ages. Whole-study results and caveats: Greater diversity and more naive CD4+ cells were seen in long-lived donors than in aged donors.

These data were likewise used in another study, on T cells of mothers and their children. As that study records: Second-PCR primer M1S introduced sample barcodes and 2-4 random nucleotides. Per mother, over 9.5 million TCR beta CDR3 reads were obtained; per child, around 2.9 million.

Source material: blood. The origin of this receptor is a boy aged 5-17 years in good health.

CDR3 region: CASHTGGVNGYTF. CDR3 coding DNA: TGTGCCAGCCACACAGGGGGTGTGAATGGCTACACCTTC. This rearrangement joins TRBV25-1 to TRBJ1-2; 8 bases line up with TRBD1. V shed 8 bases and J 6 bases; nucleotides not matched to a gene: 8. Germline V gene sequence: CDR1 MGHDK, CDR2 SYGVNS. The CDR3 runs to 13 residues.